These 2 T cell receptor beta chains share one sample of origin, sequenced in a study of blood T cell repertoires in COVID-19. Generated by immunoSEQ multiplex PCR, the TCRdb table keeps only in-frame clones and is missing some. The table lists 300,000 to 400,000 clones, about 86% of them singletons. What was sequenced was peripheral blood. All receptors come from a woman aged 55-69 years with COVID-19, enrolled during active disease.

This chain uses TRBV10-2 with TRBJ2-7; D is perhaps TRBD1 (6 bases). The V end lost 3 bases, the J end lost 2 bases, and 11 bases lay between the germline ends. Germline-derived CDR1 and CDR2 are WSHSY and SAAADI. The CDR3 is 14 residues long. CDR3 DNA: TGCGCCAGCAGTGACGGACAGAACGCCTACGAGCAGTACTTC. Translation: CASSDGQNAYEQYF.

V is TRBV7-8 and J is TRBJ2-7; 10 nucleotides agree with TRBD1. J lost 4 bases, V lost 6 bases, and 12 bases had no gene match. The CDR3 runs 16 residues. Germline loops: CDR1 SGHVS, CDR2 FQNEAQ. The CDR3 DNA reads as TGTGCCAGCAGATTGGGTGGGACAGGGGTAGGGTACGAGCAGTACTTC. As protein: CASRLGGTGVGYEQYF. Using reference TRBV7-8 and TRBJ2-7 for the parts outside the CDR3, the full variable domain is GAGVSQSPRYKVAKRGQDVALRCDPISGHVSLFWYQQALGQGPEFLTYFQNEAQLDKSGLPSDRFFAERPEGSVSTLKIQRTQQEDSAVYLCASRLGGTGVGYEQYFGPGTRLTVT.